The 30 T cell receptor beta chains below all came from one sample that was sequenced in a study of CD8+ T cells in alopecia areata (dated by TCRdb to the late 2010s). Library creation used the immunoSEQ multiplex PCR assay. For TCR sequencing, RNA was extracted from every sample and reverse transcribed into cDNA to serve as template. The immuneACCESS repertoire file appears here via TCRdb, limited to in-frame rearrangements. These files lack a portion of the clones; in checked studies, under half of the deficit traces to unresolved V genes, and the cause of the others is not known. This sample has about 97,000 clones in its table, and roughly two fifths of those were observed once. The leading ten clones occupy 1% to 1.5% of the sample. Specimen: CD4+ T cells sorted from blood. The receptors here all came from a human donor with alopecia areata.

J is TRBJ2-5 and V is TRBV28, with 10 positions matching TRBD1. The germline gives CDR1 MDHEN, CDR2 SYDVKM. This CDR3 contains 15 residues. Trimming took 6 bases from V and 0 from J; bases not matched to a gene: 4. DNA for the CDR3: TGTGCCAGCAGCCTCGGGACAGGGGACCAAGAGACCCAGTACTTC. Its protein product is CASSLGTGDQETQYF.

The chain couples TRBV5-6 to TRBJ1-1; the D is unclear. Deletions cut 7 bases from V and 0 bases from J, with 7 bases between. The CDR3 is 12 amino acids. Germline V CDR1 and CDR2: SGHDT, YYEEEE. CDR3 bases: TGTGCCAGCCTCCACATGAACACTGAAGCTTTCTTT. Protein sequence: CASLHMNTEAFF. Full variable domain (outside the CDR3, taken from reference TRBV5-6 and TRBJ1-1): DAGVTQSPTHLIKTRGQQVTLRCSPKSGHDTVSWYQQALGQGPQFIFQYYEEEERQRGNFPDRFSGHQFPNYSSELNVNALLLGDSALYLCASLHMNTEAFFGQGTRLTVV.

This chain joins TRBV20-1 and TRBJ1-2; D gene unclear. CDR3 size: 11 residues. V was cut by 5 bases and J by 2 bases, with 6 bases left in between. Germline loops: CDR1 DFQATT, CDR2 SNEGSKA (reference sequence). The CDR3 sequence is CSAVINYGYTF. The CDR3 DNA reads as TGCAGTGCTGTGATAAACTATGGCTACACCTTC.

The chain recombines TRBV6-5 with TRBJ1-2; the D is unclear. The CDR3 sequence is 16 residues long. Trimming left V 0 bases short and J 8 bases short, with 19 bases between. Per germline, CDR1 MNHEY and CDR2 SVGAGI. CDR3 sequence (DNA): TGTGCCAGCAGTTACTCGATGACTGACCAGGAGAGAGGCTACACCTTC. This encodes CASSYSMTDQERGYTF.

This chain connects TRBV20-1 to TRBJ1-2; D is ambiguous. CDR3 size: 11 residues. V shed 7 bases and J shed 4 bases, with 10 bases lying between them. Germline V gene data show CDR1 as DFQATT and CDR2 as SNEGSKA (reference sequence). The CDR3 reads CSVGNGYGYTF. In DNA, the CDR3 is TGCAGTGTGGGGAATGGCTATGGCTACACCTTC.

The J gene is TRBJ2-5, the V gene TRBV5-1; TRBD1 matches 7 bases. This CDR3 spans 15 amino acids. Losses at the gene ends were 9 bases for V and 1 base for J; bases not matched to a gene: 12. Germline assignment: CDR1 SGHRS and CDR2 YFSETQ. CDR3 in DNA: TGCGCCACCGCCGCATTACAGGGGCGCCAAGAGACCCAGTACTTC. Residues: CATAALQGRQETQYF.

The chain is built from TRBV30 and TRBJ2-3, with 8 nucleotides matching TRBD1. The CDR3 has 16 amino acids. CDR1 and CDR2 (germline): GTSNPN, SVGIG (reference sequence). The junction had 8 bases not matched to a gene; V was cut back by 1 base and J by 2 bases. The CDR3 DNA sequence: TGTGCCTGGAGTGCCCTCGGACAGGGAATCACAGATACGCAGTATTTT. It translates to CAWSALGQGITDTQYF.

The chain uses TRBV5-1 and TRBJ2-5, with a tentative D call TRBD2 (5 bases). CDR3 size: 15 residues. Germline values: CDR1 SGHRS, CDR2 YFSETQ. Trimming took 4 bases from V and 2 from J, leaving 15 bases between them. The DNA of the CDR3 is TGCGCCAGCAGCCGAGGGCTAGAGCCACAAGAGACCCAGTACTTC. This translates into CASSRGLEPQETQYF.

The chain employs TRBV30 and TRBJ1-5; TRBD1 agrees at 12 bases. The trim removed 0 bases at V and 6 bases at J, leaving 3 bases unmatched. Germline CDR1 GTSNPN, CDR2 SVGIG (reference sequence). The CDR3 runs 15 residues. CDR3 protein: CAWSVGGQGAQPQHF. The CDR3 DNA is TGTGCCTGGAGTGTGGGGGGACAGGGGGCTCAGCCCCAGCATTTT.

The J gene is TRBJ1-2, the V gene TRBV30; 7 bases align to TRBD1. CDR1 is GTSNPN and CDR2 is SVGIG in the germline V gene (reference sequence). There are 14 residues in the CDR3. V lost 4 bases and J lost 2; bases outside the gene matches: 7. CDR3 region: CAWTAKTGNYGYTF. The CDR3 coding sequence is TGTGCCTGGACCGCTAAGACAGGGAACTATGGCTACACCTTC.

V and J are TRBV7-9 and TRBJ2-7; D is undetermined. This CDR3 contains 13 residues. The germline CDR1 and CDR2 sequences are SEHNR and FQNEAQ (reference sequence). Deletions cut 0 bases from V and 5 bases from J, with 8 bases between. The CDR3 bases are TGTGCCAGCAGCTTAGCGCTTGGGGACGAGCAGTACTTC. This gives the protein CASSLALGDEQYF.

The chain has TRBV15 and TRBJ2-3, with 7 nucleotides matching TRBD2. The CDR3 loop spans 15 amino acids. CDR1 is LNHNV and CDR2 is YYDKDF in the germline V gene (reference sequence). The junction had 6 bases not matched to a gene; V was cut back by 6 bases and J by 0 bases. The DNA of the CDR3 is TGTGCCACCAGGAGTTCCGGGAGGAGCACAGATACGCAGTATTTT. Its translation is CATRSSGRSTDTQYF.

This clone came up a few times. The chain uses TRBV7-2 and TRBJ2-2, with D maybe TRBD2 (6 bases). This CDR3 region has 15 residues. V lost 5 bases to trimming and J lost 1 base, with 11 bases between them. Germline CDR1 is SGHTA and CDR2 is FQGNSA. The CDR3 DNA sequence: TGTGCCAGCAGCCGGGGGATGAGGAACACCGGGGAGCTGTTTTTT. Its protein is CASSRGMRNTGELFF.

This clone was detected a few times. The CDR3 DNA follows: TGTGCCAGCAGCTTAAGTGGTGGCGGGTCGAACACCGGGGAGCTGTTTTTT. As protein: CASSLSGGGSNTGELFF. This chain links TRBV7-2 with TRBJ2-2, with D possibly matching TRBD2 (5 bases). The CDR3 extends over 17 amino acids. The V and J ends lost 2 bases and 0 bases respectively, with 13 bases between them. Germline V gene lookup returns CDR1 SGHTA and CDR2 FQGNSA.

The chain joins TRBV5-1 to TRBJ2-5; D not certain. This CDR3 comprises 14 residues. Looked up from germline, CDR1 is SGHRS and CDR2 is YFSETQ. Deletions cut 3 bases from V and 1 base from J, with 10 bases between. CDR3 loop: CASSYQPSQETQYF. The CDR3 region has the DNA TGCGCCAGCAGCTATCAACCTTCCCAAGAGACCCAGTACTTC. Based on the CDR3 plus reference TRBV5-1 and TRBJ2-5, the full variable domain is KAGVTQTPRYLIKTRGQQVTLSCSPISGHRSVSWYQQTPGQGLQFLFEYFSETQRNKGNFPGRFSGRQFSNSRSEMNVSTLELGDSALYLCASSYQPSQETQYFGPGTRLLVL.

The J gene is TRBJ2-5, the V gene TRBV12-5; 8 nucleotides match TRBD1. CDR1 is LGHNT and CDR2 is FRNRAP in the germline V gene. The CDR3 sequence is 13 residues long. V was pared by 4 bases and J by 5 bases, with 3 bases of the junction left unmatched. The CDR3 nucleotides read TGTGCTAGTGGTTACCAGGGGGCCGAGACCCAGTACTTC. This encodes CASGYQGAETQYF.

CDR3 loop: CSVDMNTEAFF. DNA for the CDR3: TGCAGCGTTGATATGAACACTGAAGCTTTCTTT. The chain joins TRBV29-1 to TRBJ1-1; no definite D call. Germline V lookup: CDR1 SQVTM, CDR2 ANQGSEA. Trimming shortened V by 3 bases and J by 0 bases, and 2 bases separated the two germline ends. The CDR3 totals 11 residues.

The genes are TRBV7-9 and TRBJ2-2, with D unclear. Per germline, CDR1 SEHNR and CDR2 FQNEAQ (reference sequence). Trimming took off 2 bases at V and 7 bases at J, with 8 bases between the two ends. The CDR3 loop spans 13 amino acids. CDR3 protein: CASSLSLVGELFF. The DNA for the CDR3 is TGTGCCAGCAGCTTATCTTTAGTCGGGGAGCTGTTTTTT.

The chain carries TRBV29-1 and TRBJ2-1; perhaps TRBD1 as D (5 bases). Germline V CDR1 and CDR2: SQVTM, ANQGSEA. The ends were cut back, 2 bases at V and 4 bases at J, with 12 bases in the middle. The CDR3 has 14 residues. This chain's CDR3 is CSVEPPDRYNEQFF. Here the CDR3 DNA reads TGCAGCGTTGAACCACCCGACAGATACAATGAGCAGTTCTTC.

This clone was detected only a few times. This sequence joins TRBV29-1 and TRBJ2-1; 8 bases map to TRBD2. Germline CDR1 and CDR2: SQVTM and ANQGSEA. This CDR3 has 17 amino acids. V lost 4 bases to trimming and J lost 1 base; unmatched junction nucleotides: 12. The CDR3 DNA sequence: TGCAGCGTTGCCTTAACCCTAGCGGGCCATTCCTACAATGAGCAGTTCTTC. Translated: CSVALTLAGHSYNEQFF.

This chain connects TRBV5-1 to TRBJ1-5; possibly TRBD1 for D (5 bases). V was trimmed by 2 bases and J by 4 bases, leaving 13 bases between them. Germline CDR1 and CDR2: SGHRS and YFSETQ. The CDR3 has 15 amino acids. The CDR3 reads CASSFNPGPNQPQHF. DNA of the CDR3: TGCGCCAGCAGCTTCAATCCGGGGCCTAATCAGCCCCAGCATTTT.

V and J are TRBV4-2 and TRBJ2-3; no firm D call. Germline V lookup: CDR1 LGHNA, CDR2 YNFKEQ. The CDR3 runs to 13 residues. Trimming left V 3 bases short and J 2 bases short, with 6 bases between. In DNA, the CDR3 is TGTGCCAGCAGCCATCTCAACACAGATACGCAGTATTTT. This translates into CASSHLNTDTQYF.

CDR3 nucleotide sequence: TGCAGCGTTGGCACCGGGACAGGGCAGGCCATATATTTT. Translated, it gives CSVGTGTGQAIYF. The J gene is TRBJ1-3, the V gene TRBV29-1; TRBD1 matches at 9 bases. The CDR3 covers 13 residues. Germline CDR1 reads SQVTM; CDR2 reads ANQGSEA. The V gene end was trimmed by 4 bases and the J gene end by 11 bases; junction bases not matched to a gene: 9.

V is TRBV28 and J is TRBJ2-3, with a tentative D call TRBD2 (5 bases). Trimming stripped 7 bases from V and 2 bases from J, with 19 bases between. Germline V lookup: CDR1 MDHEN, CDR2 SYDVKM. There are 16 residues in the CDR3. The chain's CDR3 is CASTTGLSGPTDTQYF. CDR3 DNA sequence: TGTGCCAGCACGACGGGCCTAAGCGGACCCACAGATACGCAGTATTTT.

This clone was detected only a few times. The chain is built from TRBV29-1 and TRBJ1-5, with TRBD1 identical over 8 bases. V trimming: 6 bases; J trimming: 6 bases; junction bases outside the gene matches: 7. The CDR3 extends over 13 amino acids. CDR1 and CDR2 from the germline V gene are SQVTM and ANQGSEA. DNA of the CDR3: TGCAGCGTAGGGACAGGTGCCTTTCAGCCCCAGCATTTT. This codes for CSVGTGAFQPQHF.

This clone was counted a few times. This sequence joins TRBV29-1 and TRBJ2-7; 7 nucleotides line up with TRBD1. This CDR3 is 11 amino acids long. The ends lost 7 bases at V and 2 bases at J; junction bases unmatched: 2. Germline V gene sequence: CDR1 SQVTM, CDR2 ANQGSEA. This CDR3 reads CSGQGTYEQYF. CDR3 bases: TGCAGCGGACAGGGAACCTACGAGCAGTACTTC.

The chain joins TRBV28 to TRBJ2-1; 13 bases map to TRBD2. The germline CDR1 and CDR2 sequences are MDHEN and SYDVKM. With 6 bases clipped from V and 0 bases from J, the junction kept 14 bases outside the gene matches. This CDR3 comprises 20 residues. CDR3 sequence reads: CASSSTAGLAGQSSYNEQFF. Here the CDR3 DNA reads TGTGCCAGCAGCTCTACAGCGGGACTAGCGGGACAGAGCTCCTACAATGAGCAGTTCTTC.

This clone was seen a handful of times. The rearrangement joins TRBV19 to TRBJ1-6; no firm D call. There are 14 residues in the CDR3. Germline V lookup: CDR1 LNHDA, CDR2 SQIVND (reference sequence). V shed 0 bases and J shed 6 bases, with 6 bases lying between them. CDR3 sequence reads: CASSIDTANSPLHF. The CDR3 DNA reads TGTGCCAGTAGTATAGATACTGCTAATTCACCCCTCCACTTT.

V usage is TRBV27 and J usage is TRBJ1-2; 9 nucleotides match TRBD1. After removal of 4 bases from V and 4 bases from J, the junction contained 7 bases not matched to a gene. Germline V gives CDR1 MNHEY, CDR2 SMNVEV (reference sequence). This CDR3 is 15 amino acids long. CDR3 residues: CASSSRSTGGYGYTF. CDR3 nucleotide sequence: TGTGCCAGCAGTTCACGATCGACAGGGGGCTATGGCTACACCTTC.

The chain employs TRBV7-9 and TRBJ2-3; 7 nucleotides line up with TRBD2. This CDR3 has 14 amino acids. Germline lookup yields CDR1 SEHNR and CDR2 FQNEAQ (reference sequence). Unmatched junction bases numbered 2, after V lost 1 base and J lost 4 bases. The CDR3 loop reads CASSLGGGSDTQYF. In nucleotides, the CDR3 is TGTGCCAGCAGCTTAGGCGGGGGATCAGATACGCAGTATTTT.